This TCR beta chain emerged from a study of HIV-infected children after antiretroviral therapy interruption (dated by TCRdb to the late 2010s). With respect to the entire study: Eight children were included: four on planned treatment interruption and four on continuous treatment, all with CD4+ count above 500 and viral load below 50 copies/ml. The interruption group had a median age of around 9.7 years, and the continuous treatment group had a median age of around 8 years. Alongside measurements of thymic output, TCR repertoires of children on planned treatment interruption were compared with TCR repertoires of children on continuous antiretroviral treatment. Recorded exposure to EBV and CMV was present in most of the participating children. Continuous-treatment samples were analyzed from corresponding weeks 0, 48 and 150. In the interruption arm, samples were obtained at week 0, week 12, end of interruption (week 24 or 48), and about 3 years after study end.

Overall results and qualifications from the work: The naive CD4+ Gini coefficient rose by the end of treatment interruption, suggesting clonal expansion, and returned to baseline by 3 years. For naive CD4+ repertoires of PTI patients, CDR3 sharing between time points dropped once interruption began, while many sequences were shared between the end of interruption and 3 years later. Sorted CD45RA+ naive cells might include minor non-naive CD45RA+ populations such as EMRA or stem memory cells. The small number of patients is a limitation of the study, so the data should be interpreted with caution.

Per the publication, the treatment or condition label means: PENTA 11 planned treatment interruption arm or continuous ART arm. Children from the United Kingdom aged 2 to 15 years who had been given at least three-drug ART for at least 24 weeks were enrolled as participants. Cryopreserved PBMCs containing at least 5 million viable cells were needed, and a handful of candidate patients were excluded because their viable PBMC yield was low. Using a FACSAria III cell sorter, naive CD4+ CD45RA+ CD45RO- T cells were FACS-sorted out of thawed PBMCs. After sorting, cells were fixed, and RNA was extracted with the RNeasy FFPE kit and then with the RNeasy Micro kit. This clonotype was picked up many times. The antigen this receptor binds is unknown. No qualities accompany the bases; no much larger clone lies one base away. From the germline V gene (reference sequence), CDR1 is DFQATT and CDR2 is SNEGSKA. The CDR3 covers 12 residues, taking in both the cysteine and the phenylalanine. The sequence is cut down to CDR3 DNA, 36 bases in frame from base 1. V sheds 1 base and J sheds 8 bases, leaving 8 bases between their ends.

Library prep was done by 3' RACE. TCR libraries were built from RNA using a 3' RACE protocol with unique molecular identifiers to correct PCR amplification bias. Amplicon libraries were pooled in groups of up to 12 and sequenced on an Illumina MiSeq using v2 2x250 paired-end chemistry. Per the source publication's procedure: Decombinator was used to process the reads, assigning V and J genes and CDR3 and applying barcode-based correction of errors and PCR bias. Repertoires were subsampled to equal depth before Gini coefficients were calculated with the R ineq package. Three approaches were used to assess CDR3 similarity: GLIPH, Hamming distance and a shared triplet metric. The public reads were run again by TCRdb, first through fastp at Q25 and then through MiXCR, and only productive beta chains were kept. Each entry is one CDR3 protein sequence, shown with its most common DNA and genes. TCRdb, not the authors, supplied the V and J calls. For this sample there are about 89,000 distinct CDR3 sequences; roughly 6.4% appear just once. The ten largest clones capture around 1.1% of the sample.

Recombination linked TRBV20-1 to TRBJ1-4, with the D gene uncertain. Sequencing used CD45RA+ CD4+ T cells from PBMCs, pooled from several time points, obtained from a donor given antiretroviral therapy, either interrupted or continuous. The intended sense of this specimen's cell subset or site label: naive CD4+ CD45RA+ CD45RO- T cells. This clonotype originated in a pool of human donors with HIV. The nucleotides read TGCAGTGCTAGAGCGGGGAGGGAAAAACTGTTTTTT. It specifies CSARAGREKLFF.